This T cell receptor (beta chain) was captured by sequencing in a study of brain T cells in children with intractable seizures (dated by TCRdb to about 2021). Study-wide context: A NanoString immunology panel was first used to screen resected brain tissue from about 53 pediatric epilepsy surgery cases for immune gene transcripts. Among the roughly twelve selected surgery cases, eight also had pre-surgery blood sequenced, leaving four with brain tissue only.

A few counts support this clone. It lacks a known antigen. Base qualities are not at hand, and no much larger clone is one base apart. What the study reported, not specific to this receptor: Viral specificity was inferred only from CDR3 sequence similarity, and patients' HCMV serostatus was unknown. Because pre- and post-surgery blood were sequenced to different depths, clones absent from the pre-surgery sample may reflect undersampling.

Explained via the paper, the time point label denotes: resected brain tissue, or blood drawn just prior to surgery. The surgery cases with the highest brain T cell transcript signatures were chosen for TCR beta chain sequencing of brain tissue, and also of blood when blood was available. Before surgery, the patients had been given at least one anti-epileptic drug. TCR-sequenced patients were children with drug-resistant epilepsy due to tuberous sclerosis complex, focal cortical dysplasia, Rasmussen encephalitis or hemimegalencephaly. Blood was drawn right before the epilepsy surgery. Bulk genomic DNA was isolated from unsorted brain tissue and whole blood using the Monarch genomic DNA purification kit. The immunoSEQ assay was applied to genomic DNA to generate the TCR beta chain sequences. As for the original processing: CDR3 sequences that did not begin with the conserved framework cysteine at position 104 were removed manually. To get clonality, the normalized Shannon's Diversity Index was subtracted from one, giving values from 0 (maximal diversity) to 1 (oligoclonal). Differences in the frequency of the same CDR3 between samples, such as brain versus blood, were assessed with chi-squared comparison-of-proportions tests. Public clonotypes were found by searching immuneACCESS, and the VDJdb browser was used to assess similarity to known antiviral clonotypes. TCRdb's version of the immuneACCESS table is confined to in-frame rearrangements and falls short of the full clone set. An unresolved V gene accounts for under half of the shortfall where checked; the remainder is of unknown origin. That table furnishes V, J and clone size, whereas the DNA furnished D and trimming. The sample includes 95,000 to 120,000 clones, with 90% to 95% observed a single time. The ten largest account for under 4.5% of the sample.

The source was peripheral blood, collected at surgery. This TCR was recovered from a boy under three years old with hemimegalencephaly and intractable seizures.

In nucleotides, the sequence is TGTGCCAGCAGTTGGGACAGGGGGACGAACACCGGGGAGCTGTTTTTT. Translated, this is CASSWDRGTNTGELFF. The chain links TRBV27 with TRBJ2-2, with 11 middle bases fitting TRBD1. V has 4 bases trimmed and J has 0 bases trimmed; junction bases matching no gene number 1. CDR1 and CDR2, per the germline V gene (reference sequence), are MNHEY and SMNVEV. The CDR3 runs 16 amino acids, cysteine and phenylalanine included. Only the CDR3 DNA stays, 48 bases, in frame from base 1.